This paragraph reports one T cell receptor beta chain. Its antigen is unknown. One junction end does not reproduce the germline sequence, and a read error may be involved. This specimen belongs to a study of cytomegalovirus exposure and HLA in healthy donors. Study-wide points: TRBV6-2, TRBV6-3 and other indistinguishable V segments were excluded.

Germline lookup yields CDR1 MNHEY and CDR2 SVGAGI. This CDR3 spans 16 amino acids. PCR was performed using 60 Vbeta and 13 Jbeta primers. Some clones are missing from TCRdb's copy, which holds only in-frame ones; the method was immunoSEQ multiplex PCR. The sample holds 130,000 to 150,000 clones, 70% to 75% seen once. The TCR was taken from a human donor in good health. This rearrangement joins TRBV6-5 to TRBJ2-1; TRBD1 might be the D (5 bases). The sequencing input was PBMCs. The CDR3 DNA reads TGTGCCAGCAGTTACTCGAGTATGTTTCCGGACAATGGGCAGTTCTTC. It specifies CASSYSSMFPDNGQFF.